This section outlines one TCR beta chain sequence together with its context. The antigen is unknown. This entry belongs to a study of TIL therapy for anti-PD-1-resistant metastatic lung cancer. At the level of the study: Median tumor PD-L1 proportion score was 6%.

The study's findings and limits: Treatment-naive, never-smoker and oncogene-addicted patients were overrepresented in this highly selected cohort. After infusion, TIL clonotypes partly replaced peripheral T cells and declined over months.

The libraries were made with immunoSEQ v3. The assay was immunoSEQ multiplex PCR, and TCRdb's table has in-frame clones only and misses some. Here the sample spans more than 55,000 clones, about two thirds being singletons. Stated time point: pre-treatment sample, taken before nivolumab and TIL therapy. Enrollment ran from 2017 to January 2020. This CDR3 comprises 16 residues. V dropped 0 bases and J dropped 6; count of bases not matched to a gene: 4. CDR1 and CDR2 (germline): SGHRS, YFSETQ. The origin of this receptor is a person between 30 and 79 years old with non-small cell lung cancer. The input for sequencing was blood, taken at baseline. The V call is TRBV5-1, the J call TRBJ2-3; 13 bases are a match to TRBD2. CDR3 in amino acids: CASSLGGLAGSDTQYF. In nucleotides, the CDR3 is TGCGCCAGCAGCTTGGGGGGACTAGCGGGGTCGGATACGCAGTATTTT.